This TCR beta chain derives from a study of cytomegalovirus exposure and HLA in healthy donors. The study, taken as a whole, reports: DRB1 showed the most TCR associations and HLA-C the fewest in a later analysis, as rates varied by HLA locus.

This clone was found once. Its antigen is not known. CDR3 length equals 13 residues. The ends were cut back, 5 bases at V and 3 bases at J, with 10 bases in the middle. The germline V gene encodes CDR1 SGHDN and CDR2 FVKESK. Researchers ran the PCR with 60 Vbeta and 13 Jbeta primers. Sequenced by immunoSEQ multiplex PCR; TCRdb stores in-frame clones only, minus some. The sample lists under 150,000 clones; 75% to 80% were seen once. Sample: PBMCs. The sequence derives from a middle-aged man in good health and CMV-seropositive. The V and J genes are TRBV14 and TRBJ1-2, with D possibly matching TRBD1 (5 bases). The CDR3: CASSGGLDYGYTF. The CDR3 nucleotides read TGTGCCAGCAGCGGGGGGTTGGACTATGGCTACACCTTC.